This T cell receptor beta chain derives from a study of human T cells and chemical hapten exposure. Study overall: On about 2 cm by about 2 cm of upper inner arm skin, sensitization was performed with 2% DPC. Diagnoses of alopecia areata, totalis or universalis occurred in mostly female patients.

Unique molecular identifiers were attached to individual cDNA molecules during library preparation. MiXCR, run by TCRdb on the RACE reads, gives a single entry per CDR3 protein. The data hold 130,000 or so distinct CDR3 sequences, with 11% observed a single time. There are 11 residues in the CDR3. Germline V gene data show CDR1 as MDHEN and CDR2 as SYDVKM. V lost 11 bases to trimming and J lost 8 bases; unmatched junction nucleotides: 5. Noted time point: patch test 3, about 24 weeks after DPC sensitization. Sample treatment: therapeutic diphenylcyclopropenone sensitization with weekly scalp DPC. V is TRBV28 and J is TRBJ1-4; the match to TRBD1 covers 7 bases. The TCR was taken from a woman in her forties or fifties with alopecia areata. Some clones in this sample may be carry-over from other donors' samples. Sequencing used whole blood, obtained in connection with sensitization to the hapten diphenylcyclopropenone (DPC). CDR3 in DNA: TGTGCCTCCACGGACAGGGAAAAACTGTTTTTT. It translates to CASTDREKLFF.